The clone carrying this T cell receptor beta chain was counted a few times. No antigen is known for it. As for time point: newly diagnosed GD, antithyroid drugs for less than 3 months. The TCR library used RNA extracted from PBMCs. Combining iRepertoire HTBI primers with Arm-PCR of CDR3 regions, the authors built TCR beta libraries. TCRdb ran MiXCR on the multiplex PCR reads and lists one entry per CDR3 protein. Here the sample spans roughly 420,000 distinct CDR3 sequences, approximately 16% being singletons. The data belong to a study of regulatory T cells in long-lasting Graves disease. Findings and caveats of the study: Patients with persistent disease showed a bias toward TRBV28, TRBJ1-2 and TRBJ2-5. Whereas new patients shared about 980 public clonotypes, persistent patients shared more, at approximately 2,500.

Germline CDR1 and CDR2: GTSNPN and SVGIG (reference sequence). The CDR3 is 14 amino acids. V trimming: 7 bases; J trimming: 1 base; junction bases outside the gene matches: 9. These data were also filed under a second study, of T cells in Graves' hyperthyroidism and ophthalmopathy. That paper states: During a first-round RT-PCR of the TCR CDR3, the HTBI primer set was used.

The origin of this receptor is a woman under 30 with Graves disease. The chain is built from TRBV30 and TRBJ1-2, with 7 bases that match TRBD1. The starting material was peripheral blood mononuclear cells (PBMCs), obtained at new diagnosis, from a patient treated with antithyroid drugs. The CDR3 protein is CASGQRSGNYGYTF. The CDR3 DNA follows: TGTGCCTCGGGACAGAGAAGCGGTAACTATGGCTACACCTTC. The whole variable domain, filled in from reference TRBV30 and TRBJ1-2, reads SQTIHQWPATLVQPVGSPLSLECTVEGTSNPNLYWYRQAAGRGLQLLFYSVGIGQISSEVPQNLSASRPQDRQFILSSKKLLLSDSGFYLCASGQRSGNYGYTFGSGTRLTVV.